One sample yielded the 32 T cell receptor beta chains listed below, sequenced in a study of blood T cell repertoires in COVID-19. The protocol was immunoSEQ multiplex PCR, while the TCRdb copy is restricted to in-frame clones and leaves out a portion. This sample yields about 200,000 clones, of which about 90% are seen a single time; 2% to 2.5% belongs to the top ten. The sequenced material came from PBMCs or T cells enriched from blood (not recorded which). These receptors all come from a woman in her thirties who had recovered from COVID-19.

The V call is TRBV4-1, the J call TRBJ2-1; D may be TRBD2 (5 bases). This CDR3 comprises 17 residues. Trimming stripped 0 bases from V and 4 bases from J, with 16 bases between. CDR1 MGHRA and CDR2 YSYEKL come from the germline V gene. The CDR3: CASSQDPARGTYNEQFF. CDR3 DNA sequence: TGCGCCAGCAGCCAAGATCCTGCACGGGGAACTTACAATGAGCAGTTCTTC.

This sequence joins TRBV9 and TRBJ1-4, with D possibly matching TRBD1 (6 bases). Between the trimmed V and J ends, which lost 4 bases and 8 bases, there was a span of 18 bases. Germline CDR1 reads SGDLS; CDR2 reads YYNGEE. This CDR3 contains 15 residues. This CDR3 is CASSSPGGLGEKLFF. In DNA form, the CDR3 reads TGTGCCAGCAGCTCCCCGGGGGGGCTGGGGGAAAAACTGTTTTTT.

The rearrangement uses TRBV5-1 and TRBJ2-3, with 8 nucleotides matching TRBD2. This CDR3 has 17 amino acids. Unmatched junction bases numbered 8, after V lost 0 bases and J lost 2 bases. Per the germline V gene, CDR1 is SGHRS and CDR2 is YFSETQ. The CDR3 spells CASSLGLARRTTDTQYF. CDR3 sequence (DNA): TGCGCCAGCAGCTTGGGACTAGCGAGACGTACCACAGATACGCAGTATTTT. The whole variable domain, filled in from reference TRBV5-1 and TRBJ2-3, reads KAGVTQTPRYLIKTRGQQVTLSCSPISGHRSVSWYQQTPGQGLQFLFEYFSETQRNKGNFPGRFSGRQFSNSRSEMNVSTLELGDSALYLCASSLGLARRTTDTQYFGPGTRLTVL.

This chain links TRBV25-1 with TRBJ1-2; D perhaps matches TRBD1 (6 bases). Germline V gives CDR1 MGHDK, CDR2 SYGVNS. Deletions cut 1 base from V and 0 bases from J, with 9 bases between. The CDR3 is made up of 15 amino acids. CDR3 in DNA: TGTGCCAGCAGTGAATTAGGGGGGGCTAACTATGGCTACACCTTC. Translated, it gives CASSELGGANYGYTF.

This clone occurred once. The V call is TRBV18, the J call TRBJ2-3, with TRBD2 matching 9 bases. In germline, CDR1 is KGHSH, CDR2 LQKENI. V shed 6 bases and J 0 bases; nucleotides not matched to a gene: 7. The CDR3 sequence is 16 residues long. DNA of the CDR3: TGTGCCAGCTCGGCCTCTAGCGGGATGAGCACAGATACGCAGTATTTT. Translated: CASSASSGMSTDTQYF.

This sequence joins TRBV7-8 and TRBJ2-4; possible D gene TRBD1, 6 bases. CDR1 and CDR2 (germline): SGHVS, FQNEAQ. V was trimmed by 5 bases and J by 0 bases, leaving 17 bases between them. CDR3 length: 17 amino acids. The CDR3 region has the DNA TGTGCCAGCAGCCCCATGGGGGCCTTGGAAGCCAAAAACATTCAGTACTTC. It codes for CASSPMGALEAKNIQYF.

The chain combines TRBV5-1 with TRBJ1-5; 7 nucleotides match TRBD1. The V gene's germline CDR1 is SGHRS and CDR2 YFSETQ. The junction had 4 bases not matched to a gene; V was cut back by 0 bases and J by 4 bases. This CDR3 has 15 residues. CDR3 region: CASSLGQGENQPQHF. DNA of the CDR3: TGCGCCAGCAGCTTGGGGCAGGGGGAAAATCAGCCCCAGCATTTT.

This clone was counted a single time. The CDR3 loop reads CASSGSDRGFYEQYF. The CDR3 nucleotides are TGTGCCAGCAGTGGGTCGGACAGGGGGTTCTACGAGCAGTACTTC. The chain couples TRBV27 to TRBJ2-7, with 10 bases that match TRBD1. Germline CDR1 and CDR2: MNHEY and SMNVEV (reference sequence). The V gene end was trimmed by 5 bases and the J gene end by 3 bases; junction bases not matched to a gene: 7. This CDR3 comprises 15 residues.

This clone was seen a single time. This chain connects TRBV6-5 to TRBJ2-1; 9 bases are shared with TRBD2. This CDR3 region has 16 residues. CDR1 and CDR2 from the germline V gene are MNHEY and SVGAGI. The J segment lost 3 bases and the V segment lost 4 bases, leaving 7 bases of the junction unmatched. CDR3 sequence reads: CASSSLSGGIYNEQFF. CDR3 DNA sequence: TGTGCCAGCAGTTCTCTCAGCGGGGGGATCTACAATGAGCAGTTCTTC.

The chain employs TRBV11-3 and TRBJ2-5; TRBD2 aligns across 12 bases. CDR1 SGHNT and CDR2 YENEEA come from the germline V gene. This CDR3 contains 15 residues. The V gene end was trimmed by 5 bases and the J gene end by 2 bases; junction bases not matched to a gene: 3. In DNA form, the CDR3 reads TGTGCCAGCAGCGCCGGACTAGCGGGACAAGAGACCCAGTACTTC. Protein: CASSAGLAGQETQYF.

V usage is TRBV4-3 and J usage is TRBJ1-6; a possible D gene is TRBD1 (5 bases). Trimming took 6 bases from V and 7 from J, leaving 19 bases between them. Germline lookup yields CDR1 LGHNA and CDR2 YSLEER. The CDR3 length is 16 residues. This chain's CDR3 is CASRLRGAGLNSPLHF. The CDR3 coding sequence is TGCGCCAGCAGACTCCGCGGGGCAGGGCTGAATTCACCCCTCCACTTT.

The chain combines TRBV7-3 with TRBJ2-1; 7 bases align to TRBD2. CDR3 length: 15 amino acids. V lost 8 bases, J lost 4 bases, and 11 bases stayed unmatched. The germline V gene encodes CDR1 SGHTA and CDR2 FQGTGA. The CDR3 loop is CASASAGARYNEQFF. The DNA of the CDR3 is TGTGCCAGCGCGTCCGCGGGAGCCCGATACAATGAGCAGTTCTTC.

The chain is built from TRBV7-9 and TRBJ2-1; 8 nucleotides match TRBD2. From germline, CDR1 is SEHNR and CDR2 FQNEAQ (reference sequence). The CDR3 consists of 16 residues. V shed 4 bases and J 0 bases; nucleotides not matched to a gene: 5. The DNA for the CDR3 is TGTGCCAGCAGCTACCCCGGGGGGGGCTCCTACAATGAGCAGTTCTTC. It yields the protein CASSYPGGGSYNEQFF.

CDR3 residues: CASSLDPFRRATITNYGYTF. The CDR3 coding sequence is TGTGCCAGCAGCTTAGACCCTTTCCGGCGGGCTACTATCACTAACTATGGCTACACCTTC. The J gene is TRBJ1-2, the V gene TRBV11-2; D remains unclear. Germline V CDR1 and CDR2: SGHAT, FQNNGV. The CDR3 loop spans 20 amino acids. V was trimmed by 0 bases and J by 0 bases, leaving 23 bases between them.

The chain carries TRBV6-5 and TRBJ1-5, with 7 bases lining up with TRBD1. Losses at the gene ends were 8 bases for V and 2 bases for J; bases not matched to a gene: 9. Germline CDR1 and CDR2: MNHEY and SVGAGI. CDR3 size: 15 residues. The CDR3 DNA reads TGTGCCAGCCTCAACCGGGACAGAGGCAATCAGCCCCAGCATTTT. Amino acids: CASLNRDRGNQPQHF.

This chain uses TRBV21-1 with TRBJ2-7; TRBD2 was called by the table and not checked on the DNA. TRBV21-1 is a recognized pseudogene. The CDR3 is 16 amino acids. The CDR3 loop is CASSKISVGTPYEQYF. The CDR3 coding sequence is TGTGCCAGCAGCAAAATCTCGGTTGGGACTCCCTACGAGCAGTACTTC.

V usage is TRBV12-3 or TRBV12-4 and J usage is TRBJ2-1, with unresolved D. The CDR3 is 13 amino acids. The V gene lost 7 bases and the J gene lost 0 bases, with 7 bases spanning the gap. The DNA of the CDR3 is TGTGCCAGCACCCCGAGCTCCTACAATGAGCAGTTCTTC. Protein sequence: CASTPSSYNEQFF.

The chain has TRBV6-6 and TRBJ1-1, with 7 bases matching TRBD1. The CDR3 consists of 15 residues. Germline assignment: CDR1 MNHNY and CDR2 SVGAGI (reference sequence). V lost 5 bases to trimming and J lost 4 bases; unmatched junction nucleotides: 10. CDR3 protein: CASSLTVGGLTEAFF. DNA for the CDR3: TGTGCCAGCAGTCTAACCGTAGGGGGCCTCACTGAAGCTTTCTTT.

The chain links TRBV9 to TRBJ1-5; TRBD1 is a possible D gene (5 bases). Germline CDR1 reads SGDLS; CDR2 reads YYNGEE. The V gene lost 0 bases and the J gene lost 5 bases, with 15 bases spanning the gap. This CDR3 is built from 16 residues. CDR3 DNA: TGTGCCAGCAGCGTAGGCCCAGGGAACAAGGATCAGCCCCAGCATTTT. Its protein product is CASSVGPGNKDQPQHF. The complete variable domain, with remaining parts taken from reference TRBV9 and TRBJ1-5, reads DSGVTQTPKHLITATGQRVTLRCSPRSGDLSVYWYQQSLDQGLQFLIQYYNGEERAKGNILERFSAQQFPDLHSELNLSSLELGDSALYFCASSVGPGNKDQPQHFGDGTRLSIL.

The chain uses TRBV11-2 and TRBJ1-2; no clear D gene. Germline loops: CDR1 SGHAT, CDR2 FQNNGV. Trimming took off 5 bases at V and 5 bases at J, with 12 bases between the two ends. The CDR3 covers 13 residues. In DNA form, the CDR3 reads TGTGCCAGCAGCCCCGACAAGGTATATGGCTACACCTTC. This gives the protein CASSPDKVYGYTF.

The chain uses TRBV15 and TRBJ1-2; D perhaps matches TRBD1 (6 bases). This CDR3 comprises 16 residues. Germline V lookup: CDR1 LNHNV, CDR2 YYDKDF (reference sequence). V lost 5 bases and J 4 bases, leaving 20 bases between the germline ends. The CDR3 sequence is CATSGLPGQSSYGYTF. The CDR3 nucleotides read TGTGCCACCAGCGGATTACCGGGACAATCATCCTATGGCTACACCTTC.

The CDR3: CASSTSRLGQGLPTTQPQHF. The CDR3 DNA follows: TGTGCCAGCAGCACCAGCAGGTTGGGACAGGGGTTGCCTACAACTCAGCCCCAGCATTTT. The chain recombines TRBV7-8 with TRBJ1-5; 10 bases match TRBD1. The CDR3 has 20 residues. The germline gives CDR1 SGHVS, CDR2 FQNEAQ. With V trimmed by 5 bases and J by 6 bases, 22 bases remained unmatched.

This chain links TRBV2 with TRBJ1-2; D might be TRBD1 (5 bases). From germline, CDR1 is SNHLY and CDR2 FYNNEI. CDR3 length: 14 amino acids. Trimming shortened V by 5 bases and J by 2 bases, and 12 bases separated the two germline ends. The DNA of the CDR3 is TGTGCCAGCAGTATGGCGGACAACAACTATGGCTACACCTTC. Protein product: CASSMADNNYGYTF.

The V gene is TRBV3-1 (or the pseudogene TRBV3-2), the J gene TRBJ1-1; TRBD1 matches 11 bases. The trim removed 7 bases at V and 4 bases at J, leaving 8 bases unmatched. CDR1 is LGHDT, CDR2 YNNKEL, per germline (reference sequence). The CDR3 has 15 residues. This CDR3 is CASNPRDRGTTEAFF. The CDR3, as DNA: TGTGCCAGCAACCCCCGGGACAGGGGGACCACTGAAGCTTTCTTT.

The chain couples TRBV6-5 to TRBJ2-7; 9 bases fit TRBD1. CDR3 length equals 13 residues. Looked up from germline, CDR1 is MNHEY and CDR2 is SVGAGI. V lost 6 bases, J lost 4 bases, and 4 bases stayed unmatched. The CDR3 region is CASRGQGGYEQYF. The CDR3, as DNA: TGTGCCAGCAGGGGACAGGGAGGGTACGAGCAGTACTTC.

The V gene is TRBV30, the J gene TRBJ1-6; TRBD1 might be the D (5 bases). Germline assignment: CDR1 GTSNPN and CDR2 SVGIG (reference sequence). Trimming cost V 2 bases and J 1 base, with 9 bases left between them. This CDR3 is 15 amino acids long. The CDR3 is CAWSPPGSYNSPLHF. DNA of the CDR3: TGTGCCTGGAGTCCCCCAGGGTCCTATAATTCACCCCTCCACTTT.

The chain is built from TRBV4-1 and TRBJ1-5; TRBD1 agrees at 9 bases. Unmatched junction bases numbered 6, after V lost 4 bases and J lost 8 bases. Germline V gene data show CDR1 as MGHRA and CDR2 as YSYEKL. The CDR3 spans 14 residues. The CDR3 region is CASSLGQGYEPQHF. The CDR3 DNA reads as TGCGCCAGCAGCCTGGGACAGGGTTACGAGCCCCAGCATTTT.

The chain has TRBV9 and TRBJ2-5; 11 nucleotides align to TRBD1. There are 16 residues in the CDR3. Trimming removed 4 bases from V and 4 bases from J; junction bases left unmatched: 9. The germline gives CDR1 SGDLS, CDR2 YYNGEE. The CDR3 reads CASSSFGQGARETQYF. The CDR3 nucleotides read TGTGCCAGCAGCAGTTTCGGACAGGGGGCACGAGAGACCCAGTACTTC.

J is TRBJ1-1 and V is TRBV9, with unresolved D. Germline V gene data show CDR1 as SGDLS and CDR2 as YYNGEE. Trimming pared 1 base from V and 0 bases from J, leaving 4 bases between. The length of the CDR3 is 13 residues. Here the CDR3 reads CASSVIVNTEAFF. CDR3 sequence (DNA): TGTGCCAGCAGCGTAATAGTGAACACTGAAGCTTTCTTT. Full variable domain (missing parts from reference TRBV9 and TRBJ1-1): DSGVTQTPKHLITATGQRVTLRCSPRSGDLSVYWYQQSLDQGLQFLIQYYNGEERAKGNILERFSAQQFPDLHSELNLSSLELGDSALYFCASSVIVNTEAFFGQGTRLTVV.

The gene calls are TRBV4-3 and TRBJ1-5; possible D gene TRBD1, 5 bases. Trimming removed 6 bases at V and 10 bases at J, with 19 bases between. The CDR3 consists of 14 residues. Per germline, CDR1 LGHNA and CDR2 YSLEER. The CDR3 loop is CASSPHRGVGPQHF. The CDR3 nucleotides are TGCGCCAGCAGTCCTCACCGGGGGGTTGGTCCCCAGCATTTT.

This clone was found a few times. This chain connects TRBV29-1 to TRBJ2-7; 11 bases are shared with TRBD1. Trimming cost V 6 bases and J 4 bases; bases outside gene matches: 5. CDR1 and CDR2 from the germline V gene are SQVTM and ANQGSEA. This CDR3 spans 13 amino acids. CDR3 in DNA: TGCAGCGTAGAGGGACAGGGGGAGTACGAGCAGTACTTC. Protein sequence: CSVEGQGEYEQYF.

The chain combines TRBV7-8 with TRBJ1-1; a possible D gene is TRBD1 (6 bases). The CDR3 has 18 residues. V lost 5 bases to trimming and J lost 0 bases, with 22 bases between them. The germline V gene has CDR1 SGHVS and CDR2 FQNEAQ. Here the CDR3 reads CASSPGRDIFVMNTEAFF. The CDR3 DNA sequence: TGTGCCAGCAGCCCTGGCCGGGACATCTTCGTCATGAACACTGAAGCTTTCTTT.